The clone carrying this T cell receptor (beta chain) was counted between two and nine times. The CDR3 consists of 15 residues. V was clipped by 5 bases and J by 5 bases; unmatched bases: 9. Germline assignment: CDR1 SEHNR and CDR2 FQNEAQ (reference sequence). This specimen belongs to a study of T cells after yellow fever vaccination. Each CDR3 protein gets one entry after TCRdb re-called the 5' RACE reads with MiXCR. The sample holds about 85,000 distinct CDR3 sequences, about an eighth seen once. The clonotype comes from a man between 18 and 29 years old who received the YFV17D yellow fever vaccine. V usage is TRBV7-9 and J usage is TRBJ2-5; TRBD1 matches at 9 bases. Sample: CD8+ T cells not binding an NS4B(214-222) dextramer, sorted from PBMCs, taken 21 days after the first yellow fever vaccination. The CDR3, as DNA: TGTGCCAGCAGCCCTGTGGACAGGGGATGGGAGACCCAGTACTTC. Amino acids: CASSPVDRGWETQYF. Full variable domain (outside the CDR3, taken from reference TRBV7-9 and TRBJ2-5): DTGVSQNPRHKITKRGQNVTFRCDPISEHNRLYWYRQTLGQGPEFLTYFQNEAQLEKSRLLSDRFSAERPKGSFSTLEIQRTEQGDSAMYLCASSPVDRGWETQYFGPGTRLLVL.